The 27 T cell receptor beta chains presented below share a single source sample, sequenced in a study of spatial heterogeneity in lung cancer. Each CDR3 protein gets one entry after TCRdb re-called the 5' RACE reads with MiXCR. This repertoire shows about 85,000 distinct CDR3 sequences, about 20% found once; its top ten account for approximately 5.6%. Described time point: sample taken at primary tumor resection. Unsorted tumor, nontumor lung tissue or cryopreserved PBMC supplied the whole RNA. The source was PBMCs, collected at surgery. Receptor source: a male donor with early-stage non-small cell lung cancer.

This clonotype occurred a few times. This CDR3 reads CSVEGTGGAATEAFF. The DNA of the CDR3 is TGCAGCGTTGAAGGGACAGGGGGCGCCGCGACTGAAGCTTTCTTT. The chain uses TRBV29-1 and TRBJ1-1; TRBD1 aligns across 11 bases. Unmatched junction bases numbered 6, after V lost 1 base and J lost 5 bases. Looked up from germline, CDR1 is SQVTM and CDR2 is ANQGSEA. CDR3 size: 15 residues.

Note on this clonotype: A much more abundant neighbour one base away suggests this may be a read error. V is TRBV6-2 or TRBV6-3 and J is TRBJ2-5; D gene ambiguous. Germline V gene sequence: CDR1 MNHEY, CDR2 SVGEGT. CDR3 size: 16 residues. The CDR3 nucleotides read TGTGCCAGCTGTTACGGCGATCGGGCCCTCGAAGAGACCCAGTACTTC. It encodes CASCYGDRALEETQYF.

CDR3 coding DNA: TGCGCCAGCAGCTTGGTTTCGGGAGGATTGCCAGATACGCAGTATTTT. Translated, it gives CASSLVSGGLPDTQYF. V and J are TRBV5-1 and TRBJ2-3; 7 bases line up with TRBD2. Germline V lookup: CDR1 SGHRS, CDR2 YFSETQ. CDR3 size: 16 residues. J lost 4 bases, V lost 0 bases, and 8 bases had no gene match.

This clonotype was observed a few times. This sequence joins TRBV27 and TRBJ2-3, with 8 bases fitting TRBD2. V gave up 10 bases and J gave up 9 bases; unmatched junction bases: 21. This CDR3 comprises 16 residues. Germline V lookup: CDR1 MNHEY, CDR2 SMNVEV (reference sequence). The CDR3 DNA follows: TGTGCCACCAAGGCCCGGGGGGGAATCCCAAACCTGACGCAGTATTTT. It codes for CATKARGGIPNLTQYF.

This clonotype was seen only a few times. The chain links TRBV6-5 to TRBJ2-3; TRBD2 matches 12 bases. The germline V gene has CDR1 MNHEY and CDR2 SVGAGI. The CDR3 has 15 amino acids. The V gene end was trimmed by 6 bases and the J gene end by 3 bases; junction bases not matched to a gene: 4. CDR3 sequence (DNA): TGTGCCAGCAGACTAGCGGGGGGAGCAACAGATACGCAGTATTTT. As protein: CASRLAGGATDTQYF.

This clonotype was seen more than once but under ten times. The chain is built from TRBV7-6 and TRBJ1-1; no clear D. The CDR3 runs to 13 residues. The ends were cut back, 4 bases at V and 3 bases at J, with 9 bases in the middle. Germline lookup yields CDR1 SGHVS and CDR2 FNYEAQ. Here the CDR3 reads CASSSEGYTEAFF. The CDR3 DNA sequence: TGTGCCAGCAGCTCCGAAGGGTACACTGAAGCTTTCTTT.

V is TRBV9 and J is TRBJ2-2, with 7 positions matching TRBD1. The CDR3 extends over 14 amino acids. The germline V gene encodes CDR1 SGDLS and CDR2 YYNGEE. The junction had 9 bases not matched to a gene; V was cut back by 4 bases and J by 9 bases. The CDR3 DNA follows: TGTGCCAGCAGCCCACAGGGGCCGTTGCGGGAGCTGTTTTTT. It specifies CASSPQGPLRELFF.

This sequence joins TRBV24-1 and TRBJ2-7; D may be TRBD1 (7 bases). Deletions cut 3 bases from V and 10 bases from J, with 18 bases between. Germline-derived CDR1 and CDR2 are KGHDR and SFDVKD. The CDR3 totals 14 residues. The CDR3 loop is CATSDGRTGGRQYF. In DNA form, the CDR3 reads TGTGCCACCAGTGATGGGAGGACAGGCGGAAGACAGTACTTC.

Only a few counts were recorded for this clonotype. J is TRBJ2-7 and V is TRBV18; no firm D call. Germline CDR1 and CDR2: KGHSH and LQKENI. Trimming stripped 4 bases from V and 3 bases from J, with 10 bases between. This CDR3 is built from 13 residues. The CDR3 loop is CASSRTDDYEQYF. The CDR3 nucleotides are TGTGCCAGCTCACGGACCGACGACTACGAGCAGTACTTC.

This clonotype was counted between two and nine times. The rearrangement links TRBV6-1 to TRBJ2-3; 10 nucleotides align to TRBD2. Germline V CDR1 and CDR2: MNHNS, SASEGT. This CDR3 comprises 17 residues. With 0 bases clipped from V and 0 bases from J, the junction kept 3 bases outside the gene matches. This chain's CDR3 is CASSEALAGVSTDTQYF. The DNA of the CDR3 is TGTGCCAGCAGTGAAGCTCTAGCGGGGGTTAGCACAGATACGCAGTATTTT.

This clonotype appeared a few times. The chain employs TRBV4-1 and TRBJ1-2, with 10 bases aligning to TRBD1. The germline V gene encodes CDR1 MGHRA and CDR2 YSYEKL. After removal of 0 bases from V and 4 bases from J, the junction contained 8 bases not matched to a gene. The CDR3 has 17 amino acids. The CDR3 loop reads CASSQEPDRGQIYGYTF. The CDR3 DNA is TGCGCCAGCAGCCAAGAGCCAGACAGGGGGCAGATCTATGGCTACACCTTC.

This rearrangement joins TRBV12-3 or TRBV12-4 to TRBJ1-5; unclear D gene. The V end was cut by 6 bases, the J end by 3 bases, with 15 bases between. This CDR3 is built from 15 residues. The CDR3 bases are TGTGCCAGCAGGAGCGGACGGACCCTCAATCAGCCCCAGCATTTT. The encoded protein is CASRSGRTLNQPQHF.

The V and J genes are TRBV4-1 and TRBJ2-5; no reliable D call. Trimming took 1 base from V and 8 from J, leaving 17 bases between them. CDR3 size: 15 residues. Looked up from germline, CDR1 is MGHRA and CDR2 is YSYEKL. CDR3 residues: CASSQGAIGAATQYF. The CDR3, as DNA: TGCGCCAGCAGCCAAGGGGCCATTGGCGCAGCAACCCAGTACTTC.

This chain uses TRBV9 with TRBJ2-1; maybe TRBD1 (6 bases). CDR1 SGDLS and CDR2 YYNGEE come from the germline V gene. V lost 5 bases to trimming and J lost 4 bases, with 22 bases between them. The CDR3 extends over 17 amino acids. Written as DNA, the CDR3 is TGTGCCAGCAGTGGTATTATAAGGGACAACAAGTACAATGAGCAGTTCTTC. It translates to CASSGIIRDNKYNEQFF.

The CDR3 reads CASSPGRENTEAFF. CDR3 DNA sequence: TGTGCCAGCAGCCCAGGACGGGAGAACACTGAAGCTTTCTTT. This chain links TRBV7-8 with TRBJ1-1; D ambiguous. The CDR3 has 14 residues. V was cut by 5 bases and J by 1 base, with 11 bases left in between. Per the germline V gene, CDR1 is SGHVS and CDR2 is FQNEAQ.

The V gene is TRBV5-5, the J gene TRBJ2-3; possible D gene TRBD1, 6 bases. Germline V gives CDR1 SGHKS, CDR2 YYEKEE (reference sequence). The V end was cut by 2 bases, the J end by 3 bases, with 16 bases between. This CDR3 is 16 amino acids long. The CDR3 DNA reads TGTGCCAGCAGCTTACCGGGACAAACGCAGACAGATACGCAGTATTTT. The encoded protein is CASSLPGQTQTDTQYF.

Only a few counts were recorded for this clonotype. The chain employs TRBV15 and TRBJ2-7, with D perhaps TRBD1 or TRBD2 (5 bases each). This CDR3 contains 12 residues. The germline V and J ends were trimmed by 5 bases and 7 bases, with 12 bases remaining between them. Looked up from germline, CDR1 is LNHNV and CDR2 is YYDKDF (reference sequence). The CDR3 sequence is CATSGDPEEQYF. In DNA form, the CDR3 reads TGTGCCACCAGCGGGGACCCTGAGGAGCAGTACTTC.

The chain carries TRBV7-6 and TRBJ2-7; a weak D match, TRBD2 (6 bases). The CDR3 covers 15 residues. V lost 0 bases and J 2 bases, leaving 11 bases between the germline ends. Germline V gene data show CDR1 as SGHVS and CDR2 as FNYEAQ. CDR3 sequence (DNA): TGTGCCAGCAGCTTAGCAGCGGGCGTCGCCTACGAGCAGTACTTC. As protein: CASSLAAGVAYEQYF.

The chain uses TRBV9 and TRBJ2-7; D not certain. The V and J ends lost 2 bases and 2 bases respectively, with 11 bases between them. CDR3 length equals 14 residues. Germline CDR1 reads SGDLS; CDR2 reads YYNGEE. The CDR3 bases are TGTGCCAGCAGCGTGGGCTCCTCGACCTACGAGCAGTACTTC. It translates to CASSVGSSTYEQYF.

A remark on this clonotype: Sequence at one end of the junction differs from germline and may be a read error. The CDR3 DNA reads as TGTGCCAGCAGCTCAGACAGGGGGCTTTTAATTTTT. It yields the protein CASSSDRGLLIF. The J gene is TRBJ1-4, the V gene TRBV7-9, with TRBD1 matching 10 bases. Germline lookup yields CDR1 SEHNR and CDR2 FQNEAQ (reference sequence). The length of the CDR3 is 12 residues.

This CDR3 is CASSFAQSYQETQYF. The CDR3 DNA reads TGCGCCAGCAGCTTTGCCCAGTCGTACCAAGAGACCCAGTACTTC. This sequence joins TRBV5-1 and TRBJ2-5; no definite D call. CDR1 and CDR2 from the germline V gene are SGHRS and YFSETQ. This CDR3 has 15 residues. The germline V and J ends were trimmed by 2 bases and 0 bases, with 11 bases remaining between them.

This chain joins TRBV28 and TRBJ1-5; 8 positions agree with TRBD1. Per the germline V gene, CDR1 is MDHEN and CDR2 is SYDVKM. Unmatched junction bases numbered 11, after V lost 6 bases and J lost 4 bases. CDR3 length: 16 residues. CDR3 protein: CASSSMGQAFNQPQHF. In DNA form, the CDR3 reads TGTGCCAGCAGCTCAATGGGACAGGCCTTTAATCAGCCCCAGCATTTT.

The CDR3 DNA reads TGCGCCAGCAGCATTATGACTAGTAGCGCCTACAATGAGCAGTTCTTC. This encodes CASSIMTSSAYNEQFF. J is TRBJ2-1 and V is TRBV5-1, with D maybe TRBD2 (6 bases). The CDR3 spans 16 residues. Germline-derived CDR1 and CDR2 are SGHRS and YFSETQ. The germline V and J ends were trimmed by 4 bases and 2 bases, with 16 bases remaining between them.

V is TRBV5-1 and J is TRBJ1-6, with 8 bases lining up with TRBD1. Germline V gene sequence: CDR1 SGHRS, CDR2 YFSETQ. The V gene end was trimmed by 2 bases and the J gene end by 8 bases; junction bases not matched to a gene: 9. The CDR3 loop spans 16 amino acids. The CDR3 DNA reads TGCGCCAGCAGCTTAGTACTCAGGGGGCCAGATTCACCCCTCCACTTT. It translates to CASSLVLRGPDSPLHF.

V is TRBV7-6 and J is TRBJ2-3; the D gene is possibly TRBD2 (5 bases). Trimming removed 1 base from V and 9 bases from J, with 23 bases in between. There are 17 residues in the CDR3. Germline CDR1 reads SGHVS; CDR2 reads FNYEAQ. CDR3 in amino acids: CASSLEGGPDNRETQYF. The CDR3 DNA is TGTGCCAGCAGCTTAGAAGGAGGACCAGACAATAGAGAAACGCAGTATTTT.

This clonotype was seen a handful of times. The rearrangement joins TRBV19 to TRBJ2-4; D possibly corresponds to TRBD1 (6 bases). The CDR3 consists of 13 residues. CDR1 is LNHDA and CDR2 is SQIVND in the germline V gene (reference sequence). V lost 3 bases to trimming and J lost 7 bases, with 10 bases between them. This chain's CDR3 is CASSIGQGNIQYF. In DNA, the CDR3 is TGTGCCAGTAGTATCGGGCAGGGGAACATTCAGTACTTC.

The J gene is TRBJ2-7, the V gene TRBV21-1. TRBV21-1 is a pseudogene segment. The CDR3 is 11 amino acids. The CDR3 region is CASICSYEQYF. CDR3 nucleotides: TGTGCCAGCATATGCAGCTACGAGCAGTACTTC.